This TCR beta chain is from a study of blood T cell repertoires in COVID-19. Study overall: The cDNA or gDNA used as material had been derived from T cells, B-cell-depleted T cells, or PBMCs.

V was clipped by 2 bases and J by 2 bases; unmatched bases: 2. CDR3 length equals 14 residues. The V gene's germline CDR1 is SGHDT and CDR2 YYEEEE. TCRdb keeps only in-frame clones here, not all; method: immunoSEQ multiplex PCR. The top ten hold 0.83% of the sample, which has 200,000 to 300,000 clones, 80% to 95% seen once. The TCR was taken from a man younger than 45 with COVID-19, enrolled during active disease. What was sequenced was peripheral blood. The V call is TRBV5-6, the J call TRBJ1-2, with 8 bases lining up with TRBD1. The CDR3 region has the DNA TGTGCCAGCAGCTTATACAGGGGGAACTATGGCTACACCTTC. Translation: CASSLYRGNYGYTF.